Following are 27 T cell receptor beta chains from one sample sequenced in a study of T cells in Graves' hyperthyroidism and ophthalmopathy. It was RNA transcripts that yielded the amplified TCR beta CDR3 regions. HTBI primers were the set used in a first-round RT-PCR of the TCR CDR3. TCRdb itself ran the multiplex PCR reads through MiXCR, one entry per CDR3 protein. The sample contains some 510,000 distinct CDR3 sequences, about half of which appear only once. Sequenced input: peripheral blood or thyroid tissue (not recorded which). The receptors were gathered from a woman under 30 with Graves' hyperthyroidism.

The genes are TRBV29-1 and TRBJ1-4; TRBD1 matches 7 bases. CDR1 and CDR2 (germline): SQVTM, ANQGSEA. The J segment lost 8 bases and the V segment lost 6 bases, leaving 15 bases of the junction unmatched. The CDR3 has 15 amino acids. The CDR3 sequence is CSVPTLDRAGEKLFF. The CDR3 nucleotides read TGCAGCGTACCAACCCTTGACAGGGCTGGGGAAAAACTGTTTTTT.

This clonotype occurred once. The V gene is TRBV7-9, the J gene TRBJ1-1; 7 bases are a match to TRBD1. Germline trimming cut 1 base from V and 7 bases from J; bases unmatched to any gene: 6. This CDR3 is 14 amino acids long. Germline-derived CDR1 and CDR2 are SEHNR and FQNEAQ (reference sequence). This CDR3 is CASSLEGGADEAFF. The DNA of the CDR3 is TGTGCCAGCAGCTTAGAAGGGGGCGCGGATGAAGCTTTCTTT.

This rearrangement joins TRBV6-5 to TRBJ2-5; D may match TRBD1 or TRBD2 (5 bases each). The CDR3 has 14 amino acids. V was cut by 4 bases and J by 1 base, with 10 bases left in between. The germline V gene encodes CDR1 MNHEY and CDR2 SVGAGI. CDR3 amino acids: CASSSWGFQETQYF. The CDR3 DNA reads as TGTGCCAGCAGTTCCTGGGGGTTCCAAGAGACCCAGTACTTC.

This clonotype has more than one count but fewer than ten. V is TRBV10-3 and J is TRBJ1-1; D remains unclear. The V end was cut by 6 bases, the J end by 3 bases, with 11 bases between. This CDR3 is 13 amino acids long. Germline lookup yields CDR1 ENHRY and CDR2 SYGVKD. The CDR3 DNA reads TGTGCCATCAGCCTCTCGAAGGACACTGAAGCTTTCTTT. This sequence encodes CAISLSKDTEAFF.

This chain joins TRBV7-9 and TRBJ1-2; no definite D call. CDR1 is SEHNR and CDR2 is FQNEAQ in the germline V gene (reference sequence). V lost 1 base, J lost 6 bases, and 12 bases lay in between. The CDR3 is 14 amino acids. CDR3 DNA: TGTGCCAGCAGCTTAGTGGGAGGGAAGAATGGCTACACCTTC. Translating gives CASSLVGGKNGYTF.

This sequence joins TRBV7-9 and TRBJ1-1; D is unclear. Germline CDR1 reads SEHNR; CDR2 reads FQNEAQ (reference sequence). The CDR3 runs to 11 residues. Trimming pared 3 bases from V and 7 bases from J, leaving 6 bases between. CDR3 region: CASSLELEAFF. CDR3 in DNA: TGTGCCAGCAGCTTGGAGCTTGAAGCTTTCTTT.

This clonotype was seen repeatedly, ten times or more. The J gene is TRBJ2-7, the V gene TRBV7-2, with no clear D. CDR1 is SGHTA and CDR2 is FQGNSA in the germline V gene. The CDR3 consists of 16 residues. V was clipped by 1 base and J by 0 bases, with 13 bases between them. The CDR3 DNA sequence: TGTGCCAGCAGCTTAGTGGGCGGTCCGAGCTCCTACGAGCAGTACTTC. Translated: CASSLVGGPSSYEQYF.

This clonotype was observed many times. The chain carries TRBV7-2 and TRBJ1-5; no clear D. The CDR3 totals 15 residues. Germline V gives CDR1 SGHTA, CDR2 FQGNSA. V was pared by 2 bases and J by 0 bases, with 8 bases between. CDR3 residues: CASSLSGGSNQPQHF. DNA for the CDR3: TGTGCCAGCAGCTTATCCGGAGGTAGCAATCAGCCCCAGCATTTT.

Notes on this clonotype: A much larger clone sits a single nucleotide away, making a read error possible. This chain connects TRBV29-1 to TRBJ1-5; D gene unclear. Trimming took off 7 bases at V and 3 bases at J, with 13 bases between the two ends. The length of the CDR3 is 13 residues. The V gene's germline CDR1 is SQVTM and CDR2 ANQGSEA. The CDR3 nucleotides read TGCAGCGGCGGCGGGAGGTACAATCAGCCCCAGCATTTT. Its translation: CSGGGRYNQPQHF.

This clonotype has a handful of counts. The rearrangement joins TRBV2 to TRBJ2-7; 7 bases align to TRBD2. The CDR3 consists of 16 residues. J lost 1 base, V lost 6 bases, and 12 bases had no gene match. Per the germline V gene, CDR1 is SNHLY and CDR2 is FYNNEI. The CDR3 is CASSADRWGGSYEQYF. The DNA for the CDR3 is TGTGCCAGCAGCGCGGACCGCTGGGGGGGGTCCTACGAGCAGTACTTC.

The rearrangement joins TRBV2 to TRBJ2-5, with D perhaps matching TRBD2 (6 bases). This CDR3 region has 16 residues. V lost 6 bases and J lost 2, with 19 bases in between. The germline CDR1 and CDR2 sequences are SNHLY and FYNNEI. The DNA for the CDR3 is TGTGCCAGCAGCCAAGCTATACGGACTAATCAAGAGACCCAGTACTTC. Translated: CASSQAIRTNQETQYF. The full variable domain, completed using reference TRBV2 and TRBJ2-5, is EPEVTQTPSHQVTQMGQEVILRCVPISNHLYFYWYRQILGQKVEFLVSFYNNEISEKSEIFDDQFSVERPDGSNFTLKIRSTKLEDSAMYFCASSQAIRTNQETQYFGPGTRLLVL.

As to this clonotype: The junction and the germline gene differ at one end; a read error may be behind it. The J gene is TRBJ1-2, the V gene TRBV20-1; D might be TRBD1 (6 bases). Germline CDR1 DFQATT, CDR2 SNEGSKA (reference sequence). The CDR3 consists of 12 residues. DNA of the CDR3: TGCAGTGCTACCCCAGGGGCTTATGACTACACCTTC. It codes for CSATPGAYDYTF.

Comments on this clonotype: The CDR3 does not end in the conserved phenylalanine or tryptophan, so this is likely a read error. It is unclear where the CDR3 begins or ends on the DNA, so no DNA is shown, and the CDR3 is as TCRdb lists it. The chain employs TRBV15 and TRBJ2-6. Germline V gene data show CDR1 as LNHNV and CDR2 as YYDKDF (reference sequence). A total of 8 residues make up the CDR3, ends included. This chain's CDR3 is CATSRDPS.

The table lists this clonotype with many counts. The chain recombines TRBV7-2 with TRBJ2-7; 15 bases line up with TRBD2. Germline assignment: CDR1 SGHTA and CDR2 FQGNSA. The CDR3 has 15 amino acids. J gave up 9 bases and V 4 bases, and 7 bases lay outside the gene matches. The CDR3 here is CASSYGLAGGQAQYF. CDR3 coding DNA: TGTGCCAGCAGCTACGGACTAGCGGGAGGGCAAGCGCAGTACTTC.

CDR3 nucleotide sequence: TGCAGTGCTTCCCCCGGGACTAGCGGGAACTACGAGCAGTACTTC. Translated: CSASPGTSGNYEQYF. The V gene is TRBV20-1, the J gene TRBJ2-7, with 13 positions matching TRBD2. This CDR3 contains 15 residues. Germline V gene lookup returns CDR1 DFQATT and CDR2 SNEGSKA (reference sequence). The V and J ends lost 5 bases and 3 bases, in that order; junction bases with no gene match: 7.

This clonotype was seen a handful of times. The J gene is TRBJ1-1, the V gene TRBV20-1; D is possibly TRBD1 (6 bases). V was shortened by 5 bases and J by 0 bases, with 19 bases between the two germline ends. The germline V gene encodes CDR1 DFQATT and CDR2 SNEGSKA (reference sequence). This CDR3 comprises 16 residues. CDR3 coding DNA: TGCAGTGCTGGGGGGGGCGCGGTAGGGATGAACACTGAAGCTTTCTTT. Translated: CSAGGGAVGMNTEAFF.

This clonotype was observed once. This may be a read error: a much more frequent sequence differs by one nucleotide. The chain uses TRBV25-1 and TRBJ2-5, with 8 bases lining up with TRBD2. Germline loops: CDR1 MGHDK, CDR2 SYGVNS. The CDR3 consists of 16 residues. J was trimmed by 5 bases and V by 7 bases; bases with no gene match: 15. The CDR3 DNA sequence: TGTGCCAGCATCCCTCGCGGGAGCGGGAGTTGGGAGACCCAGTACTTC. As protein: CASIPRGSGSWETQYF. Full variable domain (outside the CDR3, taken from reference TRBV25-1 and TRBJ2-5): EADIYQTPRYLVIGTGKKITLECSQTMGHDKMYWYQQDPGMELHLIHYSYGVNSTEKGDLSSESTVSRIRTEHFPLTLESARPSHTSQYLCASIPRGSGSWETQYFGPGTRLLVL.

The rearrangement links TRBV2 to TRBJ2-6; D not certain. The ends were cut back, 7 bases at V and 16 bases at J, with 11 bases in the middle. The CDR3 runs to 10 residues. The germline V gene has CDR1 SNHLY and CDR2 FYNNEI. The CDR3 coding sequence is TGTGCCAGCACCGAGGTCGGTCTGACTTTC. It yields the protein CASTEVGLTF.

This clonotype was picked up many times. J is TRBJ2-6 and V is TRBV19, with a possible D match to TRBD2 (5 bases). Trimming removed 10 bases from V and 4 bases from J, with 17 bases in between. This CDR3 is built from 15 residues. Germline-derived CDR1 and CDR2 are LNHDA and SQIVND (reference sequence). The CDR3 is CATSRGNWGANVLTF. The CDR3 DNA is TGTGCCACCAGCAGAGGGAATTGGGGGGCCAACGTCCTGACTTTC.

This clonotype was observed many times. The J gene is TRBJ1-3, the V gene TRBV7-9; D is uncertain. The CDR3 loop spans 16 amino acids. V was cut by 1 base and J by 0 bases, with 10 bases left in between. Germline CDR1 SEHNR, CDR2 FQNEAQ (reference sequence). The CDR3 bases are TGTGCCAGCAGCTTAGGGGTGGCCAGCTCTGGAAACACCATATATTTT. It yields the protein CASSLGVASSGNTIYF.

The chain carries TRBV5-1 and TRBJ1-1; D is undetermined. The CDR3 runs 15 residues. Trimming took 0 bases from V and 1 from J, leaving 10 bases between them. Germline lookup yields CDR1 SGHRS and CDR2 YFSETQ. The CDR3 protein is CASSLAALKNTEAFF. DNA for the CDR3: TGCGCCAGCAGCTTGGCCGCCTTAAAGAACACTGAAGCTTTCTTT.

The gene calls are TRBV25-1 and TRBJ1-1; 8 positions agree with TRBD1. CDR1 and CDR2 (germline): MGHDK, SYGVNS. V lost 7 bases to trimming and J lost 6 bases; unmatched junction nucleotides: 7. This CDR3 contains 13 residues. CDR3 bases: TGTGCCAGCAAAAGGACAGGGAGGGCTGAAGCTTTCTTT. This codes for CASKRTGRAEAFF.

The chain uses TRBV7-2 and TRBJ1-1, with D possibly being TRBD1 (5 bases). The CDR3 covers 14 residues. Germline-derived CDR1 and CDR2 are SGHTA and FQGNSA. Trimming pared 6 bases from V and 3 bases from J, leaving 14 bases between. CDR3 nucleotides: TGTGCCAGCAGAACCTCTGGGGGGTACACTGAAGCTTTCTTT. Translated: CASRTSGGYTEAFF. The full variable domain, with the rest looked up from reference TRBV7-2 and TRBJ1-1, is GAGVSQSPSNKVTEKGKDVELRCDPISGHTALYWYRQSLGQGLEFLIYFQGNSAPDKSGLPSDRFSAERTGGSVSTLTIQRTQQEDSAVYLCASRTSGGYTEAFFGQGTRLTVV.

Many counts were recorded for this clonotype. The rearrangement uses TRBV25-1 and TRBJ1-2, with D possibly being TRBD1 (6 bases). The germline CDR1 and CDR2 sequences are MGHDK and SYGVNS. The length of the CDR3 is 14 residues. V lost 1 base and J 6 bases, leaving 12 bases between the germline ends. CDR3 coding DNA: TGTGCCAGCAGTGAATTGATAGGGGGGGATGGCTACACCTTC. Its translation is CASSELIGGDGYTF.

The chain recombines TRBV11-1 with TRBJ2-7; 7 nucleotides match TRBD1. The CDR3 contains 19 residues. Trimming cost V 9 bases and J 3 bases; bases outside gene matches: 26. Per the germline V gene, CDR1 is SGHAT and CDR2 is FQDESV (reference sequence). The CDR3 spells CASTPPPDRTRLLIYEQYF. In DNA, the CDR3 is TGTGCCAGTACACCACCCCCGGACAGGACAAGACTACTGATCTACGAGCAGTACTTC.

The gene calls are TRBV12-5 and TRBJ1-1; D unclear. Per germline, CDR1 LGHNT and CDR2 FRNRAP. The ends were cut back, 7 bases at V and 3 bases at J, with 12 bases in the middle. CDR3 length equals 13 residues. The CDR3, as DNA: TGTGCTAGTGCCGTAAGGGAGGACACTGAAGCTTTCTTT. Translation gives CASAVREDTEAFF.

V usage is TRBV12-3 or TRBV12-4 and J usage is TRBJ2-7, with a tentative D call TRBD1 (9 bases). The CDR3 contains 15 residues. V gave up 6 bases and J gave up 5 bases, with 20 bases separating them. In DNA, the CDR3 is TGTGCCAGCAGCGGGACAGGGACTAGTCAGAACGAGCAGTACTTC. Encoded protein: CASSGTGTSQNEQYF.